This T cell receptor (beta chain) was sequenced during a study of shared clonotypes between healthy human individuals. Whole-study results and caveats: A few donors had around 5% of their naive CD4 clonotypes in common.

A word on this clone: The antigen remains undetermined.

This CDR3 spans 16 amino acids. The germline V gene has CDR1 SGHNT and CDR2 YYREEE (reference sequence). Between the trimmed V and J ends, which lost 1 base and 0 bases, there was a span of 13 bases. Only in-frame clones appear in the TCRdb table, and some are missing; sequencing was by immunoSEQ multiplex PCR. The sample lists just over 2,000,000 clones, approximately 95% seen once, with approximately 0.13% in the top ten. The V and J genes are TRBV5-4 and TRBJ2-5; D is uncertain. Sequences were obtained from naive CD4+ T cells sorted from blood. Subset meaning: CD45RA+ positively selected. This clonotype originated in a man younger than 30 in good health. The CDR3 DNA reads TGTGCCAGCAGCTTGTCGATGTTGGGGAACCAAGAGACCCAGTACTTC. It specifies CASSLSMLGNQETQYF.